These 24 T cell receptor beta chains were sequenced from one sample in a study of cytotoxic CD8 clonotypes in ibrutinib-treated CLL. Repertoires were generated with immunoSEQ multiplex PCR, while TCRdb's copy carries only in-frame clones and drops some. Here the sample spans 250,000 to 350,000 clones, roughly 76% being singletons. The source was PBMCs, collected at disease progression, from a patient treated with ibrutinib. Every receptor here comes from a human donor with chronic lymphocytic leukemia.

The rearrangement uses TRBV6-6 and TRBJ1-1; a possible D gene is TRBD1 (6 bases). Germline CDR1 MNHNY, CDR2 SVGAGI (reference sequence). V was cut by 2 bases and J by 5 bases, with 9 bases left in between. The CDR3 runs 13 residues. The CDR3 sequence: CASSYAQGTEAFF. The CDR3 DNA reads TGTGCCAGCAGTTACGCCCAGGGGACTGAAGCTTTCTTT.

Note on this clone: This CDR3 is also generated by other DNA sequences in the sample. CDR3 region: CASSVGTGNYGYTF. DNA of the CDR3: TGTGCCAGCAGCGTAGGGACAGGGAACTATGGCTACACCTTC. The chain links TRBV9 to TRBJ1-2; 8 nucleotides agree with TRBD1. The CDR3 has 14 residues. In germline, CDR1 is SGDLS, CDR2 YYNGEE. V trimming: 0 bases; J trimming: 2 bases; junction bases outside the gene matches: 0. Full variable domain (missing parts from reference TRBV9 and TRBJ1-2): DSGVTQTPKHLITATGQRVTLRCSPRSGDLSVYWYQQSLDQGLQFLIQYYNGEERAKGNILERFSAQQFPDLHSELNLSSLELGDSALYFCASSVGTGNYGYTFGSGTRLTVV.

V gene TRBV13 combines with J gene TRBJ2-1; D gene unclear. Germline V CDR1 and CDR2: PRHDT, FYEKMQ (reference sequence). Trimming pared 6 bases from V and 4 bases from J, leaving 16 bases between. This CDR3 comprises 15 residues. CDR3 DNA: TGTGCCAGCAGTCCCCAGCCTCAAAATTACAATGAGCAGTTCTTC. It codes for CASSPQPQNYNEQFF.

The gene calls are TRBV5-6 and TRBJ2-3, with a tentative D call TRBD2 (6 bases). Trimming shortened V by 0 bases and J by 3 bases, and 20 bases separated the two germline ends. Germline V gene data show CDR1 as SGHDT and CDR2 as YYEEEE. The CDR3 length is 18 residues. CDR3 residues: CASSLVVWGDRWTDTQYF. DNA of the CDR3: TGTGCCAGCAGCTTGGTTGTGTGGGGGGATCGATGGACAGATACGCAGTATTTT.

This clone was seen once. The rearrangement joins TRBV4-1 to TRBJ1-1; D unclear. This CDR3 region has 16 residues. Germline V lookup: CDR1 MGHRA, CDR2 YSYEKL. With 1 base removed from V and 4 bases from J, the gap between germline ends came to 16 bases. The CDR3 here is CASSQGPWVWGTEAFF. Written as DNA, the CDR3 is TGCGCCAGCAGCCAAGGACCGTGGGTTTGGGGCACTGAAGCTTTCTTT.

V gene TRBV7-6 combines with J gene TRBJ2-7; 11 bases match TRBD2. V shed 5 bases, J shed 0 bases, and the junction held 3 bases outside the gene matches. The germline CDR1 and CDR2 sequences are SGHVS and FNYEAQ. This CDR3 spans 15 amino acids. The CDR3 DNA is TGTGCCAGCAGCCCGGGACTAGCGGCCTCCTACGAGCAGTACTTC. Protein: CASSPGLAASYEQYF.

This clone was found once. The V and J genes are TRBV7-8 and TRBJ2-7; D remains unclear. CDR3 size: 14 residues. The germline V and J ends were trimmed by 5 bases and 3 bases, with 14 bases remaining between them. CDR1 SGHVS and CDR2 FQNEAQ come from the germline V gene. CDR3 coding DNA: TGTGCCAGCAGCCTTCTCCGCAGGAACTACGAGCAGTACTTC. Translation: CASSLLRRNYEQYF.

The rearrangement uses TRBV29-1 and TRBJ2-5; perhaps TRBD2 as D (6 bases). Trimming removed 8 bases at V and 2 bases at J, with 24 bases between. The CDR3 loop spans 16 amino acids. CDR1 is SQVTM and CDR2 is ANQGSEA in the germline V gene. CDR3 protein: CSFVGRRRAQQETQYF. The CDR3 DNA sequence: TGCAGCTTCGTTGGGCGGAGGAGGGCCCAACAAGAGACCCAGTACTTC.

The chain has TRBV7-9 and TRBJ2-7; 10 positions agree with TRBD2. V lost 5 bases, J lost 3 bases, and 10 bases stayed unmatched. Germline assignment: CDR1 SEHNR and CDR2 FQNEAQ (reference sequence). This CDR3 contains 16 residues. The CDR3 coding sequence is TGTGCCAGCAGCCCCCTGACTCTAGCGGGAGTCTACGAGCAGTACTTC. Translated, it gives CASSPLTLAGVYEQYF.

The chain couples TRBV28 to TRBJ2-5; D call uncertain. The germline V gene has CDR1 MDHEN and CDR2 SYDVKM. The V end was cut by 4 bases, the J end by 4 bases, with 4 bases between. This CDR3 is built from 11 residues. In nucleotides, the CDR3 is TGTGCCAGCAGTTGGTTAGAGACCCAGTACTTC. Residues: CASSWLETQYF.

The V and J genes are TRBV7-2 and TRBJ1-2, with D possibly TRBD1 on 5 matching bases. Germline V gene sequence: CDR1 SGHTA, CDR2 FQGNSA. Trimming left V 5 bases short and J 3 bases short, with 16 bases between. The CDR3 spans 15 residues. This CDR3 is CASSPSWGDDYGYTF. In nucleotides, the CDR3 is TGTGCCAGCAGCCCAAGTTGGGGGGATGACTATGGCTACACCTTC.

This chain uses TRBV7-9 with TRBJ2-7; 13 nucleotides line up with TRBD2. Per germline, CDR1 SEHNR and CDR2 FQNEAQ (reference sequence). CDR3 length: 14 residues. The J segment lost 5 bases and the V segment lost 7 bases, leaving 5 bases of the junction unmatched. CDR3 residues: CASNGLAGDHEQYF. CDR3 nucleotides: TGTGCCAGCAACGGACTAGCGGGAGACCACGAGCAGTACTTC.

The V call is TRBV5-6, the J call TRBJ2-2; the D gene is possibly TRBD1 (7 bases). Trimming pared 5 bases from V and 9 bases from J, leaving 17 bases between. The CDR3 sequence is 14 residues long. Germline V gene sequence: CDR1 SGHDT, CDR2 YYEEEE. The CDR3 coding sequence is TGTGCCAGCAGAAACGACAGGGAGGCCTGGGAGCTGTTTTTT. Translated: CASRNDREAWELFF.

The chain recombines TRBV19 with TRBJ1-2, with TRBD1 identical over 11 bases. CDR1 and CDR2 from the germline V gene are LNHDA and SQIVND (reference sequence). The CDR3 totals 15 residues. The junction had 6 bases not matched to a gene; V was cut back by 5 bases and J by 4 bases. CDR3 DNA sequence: TGTGCCAGTAGTCTGGGACAGGGGGGATTCTATGGCTACACCTTC. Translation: CASSLGQGGFYGYTF.

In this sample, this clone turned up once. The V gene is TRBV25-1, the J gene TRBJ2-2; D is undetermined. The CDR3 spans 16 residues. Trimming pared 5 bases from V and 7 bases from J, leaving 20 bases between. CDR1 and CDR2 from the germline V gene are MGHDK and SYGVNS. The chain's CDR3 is CASSLTDPGRFGELFF. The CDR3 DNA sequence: TGTGCCAGCAGTCTTACGGACCCAGGACGGTTCGGGGAGCTGTTTTTT. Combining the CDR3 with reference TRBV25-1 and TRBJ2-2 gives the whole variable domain EADIYQTPRYLVIGTGKKITLECSQTMGHDKMYWYQQDPGMELHLIHYSYGVNSTEKGDLSSESTVSRIRTEHFPLTLESARPSHTSQYLCASSLTDPGRFGELFFGEGSRLTVL.

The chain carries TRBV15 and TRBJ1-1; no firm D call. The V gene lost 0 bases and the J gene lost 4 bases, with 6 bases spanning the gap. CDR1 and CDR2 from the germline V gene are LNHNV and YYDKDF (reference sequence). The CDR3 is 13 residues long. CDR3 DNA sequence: TGTGCCACCAGCAGAGATCATGGCACTGAAGCTTTCTTT. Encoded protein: CATSRDHGTEAFF.

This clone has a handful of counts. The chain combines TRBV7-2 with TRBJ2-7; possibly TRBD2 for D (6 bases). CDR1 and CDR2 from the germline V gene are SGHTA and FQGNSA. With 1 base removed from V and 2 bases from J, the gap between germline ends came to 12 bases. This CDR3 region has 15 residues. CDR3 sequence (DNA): TGTGCCAGCAGCTTAGGTAGCGGTTCCACCTACGAGCAGTACTTC. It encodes CASSLGSGSTYEQYF.

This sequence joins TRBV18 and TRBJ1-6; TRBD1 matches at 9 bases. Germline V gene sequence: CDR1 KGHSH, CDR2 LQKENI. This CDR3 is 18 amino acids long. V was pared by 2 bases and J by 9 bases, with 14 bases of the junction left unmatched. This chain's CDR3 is CASSPKGGQGRFGSPLHF. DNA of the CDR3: TGTGCCAGCTCACCAAAGGGGGGACAGGGAAGGTTTGGTTCACCCCTCCACTTT.

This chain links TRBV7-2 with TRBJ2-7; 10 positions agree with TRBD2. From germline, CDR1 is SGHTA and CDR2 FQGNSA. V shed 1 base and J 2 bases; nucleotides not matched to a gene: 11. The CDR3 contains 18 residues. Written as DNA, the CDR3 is TGTGCCAGCAGCTTAGTGGCAGCGGGAGGGCCCTTCCCCTACGAGCAGTACTTC. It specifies CASSLVAAGGPFPYEQYF.

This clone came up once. The CDR3 protein is CASSILDKNNQPQHF. In DNA form, the CDR3 reads TGTGCCAGTAGTATCCTTGACAAGAACAATCAGCCCCAGCATTTT. The J gene is TRBJ1-5, the V gene TRBV19; the D is unclear. V was shortened by 3 bases and J by 3 bases, with 12 bases between the two germline ends. Germline V gives CDR1 LNHDA, CDR2 SQIVND (reference sequence). There are 15 residues in the CDR3.

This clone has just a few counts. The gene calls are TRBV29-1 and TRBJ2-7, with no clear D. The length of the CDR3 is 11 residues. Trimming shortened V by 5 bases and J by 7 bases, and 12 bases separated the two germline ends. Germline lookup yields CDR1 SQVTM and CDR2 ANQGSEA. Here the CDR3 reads CSVYKDGEQYF. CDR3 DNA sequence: TGCAGCGTTTACAAGGATGGGGAGCAGTACTTC.

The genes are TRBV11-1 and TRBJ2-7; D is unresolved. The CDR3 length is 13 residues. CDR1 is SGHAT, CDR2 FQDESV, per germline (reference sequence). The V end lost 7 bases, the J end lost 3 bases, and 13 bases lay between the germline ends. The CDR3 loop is CASTSLGYYEQYF. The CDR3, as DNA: TGTGCCAGCACGAGCCTAGGGTACTACGAGCAGTACTTC. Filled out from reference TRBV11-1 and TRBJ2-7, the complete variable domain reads EAEVAQSPRYKITEKSQAVAFWCDPISGHATLYWYRQILGQGPELLVQFQDESVVDDSQLPKDRFSAERLKGVDSTLKIQPAELGDSAMYLCASTSLGYYEQYFGPGTRLTVT.

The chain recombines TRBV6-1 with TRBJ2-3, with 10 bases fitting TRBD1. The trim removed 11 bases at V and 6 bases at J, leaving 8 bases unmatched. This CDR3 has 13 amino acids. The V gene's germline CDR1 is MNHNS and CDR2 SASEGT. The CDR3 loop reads CAGRQGADDTQYF. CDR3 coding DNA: TGTGCCGGTCGACAGGGGGCCGATGATACGCAGTATTTT.

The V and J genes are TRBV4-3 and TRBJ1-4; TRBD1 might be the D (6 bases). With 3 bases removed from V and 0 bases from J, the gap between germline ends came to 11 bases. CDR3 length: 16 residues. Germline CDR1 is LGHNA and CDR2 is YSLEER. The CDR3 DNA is TGCGCCAGCAGCCACAAGGGGGTTGCAACTAATGAAAAACTGTTTTTT. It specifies CASSHKGVATNEKLFF.